The 16 T cell receptor beta chains reported below all come from one sample, sequenced in a study of T cell responses to AZD1222 COVID-19 vaccine. Some clones are missing from TCRdb's copy, which holds only in-frame ones; the method was immunoSEQ multiplex PCR. The data contain 80,000 to 90,000 clones, about nine tenths of them singletons. The sequences come from peripheral blood, collected 28 days after the second AZD1222 dose. These receptors all come from an adult who received the AZD1222 COVID-19 vaccine.

The V and J genes are TRBV7-3 and TRBJ2-3; 14 bases align to TRBD2. CDR1 and CDR2 from the germline V gene are SGHTA and FQGTGA. Trimming at V came to 3 bases and at J to 1 base, leaving 6 bases not matched to a gene. The CDR3 length is 18 residues. This CDR3 reads CASSFAPGLAGGTDTQYF. The CDR3 DNA reads as TGTGCCAGCAGCTTTGCTCCGGGACTAGCGGGGGGCACAGATACGCAGTATTTT.

In the case of this clone: The sample holds other DNA sequences that translate to the same CDR3. This chain links TRBV12-3 or TRBV12-4 with TRBJ1-1; D gene unclear. This CDR3 comprises 11 residues. Trimming took off 1 base at V and 7 bases at J, with 4 bases between the two ends. CDR3 in DNA: TGTGCCAGCAGTTTAGGGAATGAAGCTTTCTTT. Its protein is CASSLGNEAFF.

V and J are TRBV19 and TRBJ2-2; possibly TRBD2 for D (6 bases). V lost 7 bases and J 2 bases, leaving 11 bases between the germline ends. CDR3 length: 14 residues. The germline gives CDR1 LNHDA, CDR2 SQIVND (reference sequence). DNA for the CDR3: TGTGCCAGTAATCTGCGGGAAAACACCGGGGAGCTGTTTTTT. Translation: CASNLRENTGELFF.

The chain uses TRBV4-3 and TRBJ1-1, with D perhaps TRBD1 (5 bases). The V gene lost 0 bases and the J gene lost 6 bases, with 11 bases spanning the gap. The CDR3 sequence is 14 residues long. CDR1 and CDR2 (germline): LGHNA, YSLEER. The DNA for the CDR3 is TGCGCCAGCAGCCAAGACAGGGTATTCGCTGAAGCTTTCTTT. Protein product: CASSQDRVFAEAFF.

The V and J genes are TRBV18 and TRBJ1-2; D not resolved. Germline V gene lookup returns CDR1 KGHSH and CDR2 LQKENI. V lost 2 bases, J lost 3 bases, and 10 bases lay in between. The CDR3 is 14 residues long. CDR3 in amino acids: CASSPGSKDYGYTF. In nucleotides, the CDR3 is TGTGCCAGCTCACCAGGAAGTAAGGACTATGGCTACACCTTC.

The genes are TRBV6-5 and TRBJ1-3; tentative D call: TRBD1 (5 bases). The CDR3 totals 15 residues. V was clipped by 2 bases and J by 4 bases, with 12 bases between them. Per germline, CDR1 MNHEY and CDR2 SVGAGI. CDR3 sequence reads: CASSYGQGRGNTIYF. The CDR3 DNA follows: TGTGCCAGCAGTTACGGGCAGGGCCGGGGAAACACCATATATTTT.

The genes are TRBV28 and TRBJ1-5; no reliable D call. The CDR3 has 12 residues. Germline CDR1 and CDR2: MDHEN and SYDVKM. Trimming cost V 6 bases and J 1 base, with 4 bases left between them. The CDR3 DNA follows: TGTGCCAGCAGGGCGAGCAATCAGCCCCAGCATTTT. This translates into CASRASNQPQHF.

CDR3 DNA sequence: TGCGCCAGCAGCCAAGCTAGGACAGGGGGAAGTTCGAGCGAAAAACTGTTTTTT. Translation: CASSQARTGGSSSEKLFF. This rearrangement joins TRBV4-1 to TRBJ1-4; TRBD1 matches 10 bases. From germline, CDR1 is MGHRA and CDR2 YSYEKL. J gave up 8 bases and V 1 base, and 13 bases lay outside the gene matches. The CDR3 consists of 18 residues.

The genes are TRBV19 and TRBJ2-6, with TRBD1 matching over 8 bases. Trimming removed 6 bases from V and 0 bases from J; junction bases left unmatched: 7. The CDR3 has 17 residues. Germline V CDR1 and CDR2: LNHDA, SQIVND (reference sequence). The CDR3 protein is CASRAGQASSGANVLTF. CDR3 DNA: TGTGCCAGTAGGGCGGGACAGGCTAGCTCTGGGGCCAACGTCCTGACTTTC. The full variable domain, with the rest looked up from reference TRBV19 and TRBJ2-6, is DGGITQSPKYLFRKEGQNVTLSCEQNLNHDAMYWYRQDPGQGLRLIYYSQIVNDFQKGDIAEGYSVSREKKESFPLTVTSAQKNPTAFYLCASRAGQASSGANVLTFGAGSRLTVL.

The chain couples TRBV5-6 to TRBJ2-4; TRBD2 matches at 11 bases. Germline CDR1 reads SGHDT; CDR2 reads YYEEEE. The CDR3 is 17 amino acids. V lost 1 base to trimming and J lost 7 bases; unmatched junction nucleotides: 10. CDR3 DNA: TGTGCCAGCAGCTTGAGGCTAGCGGGGGGCCTTGGGAACATTCAGTACTTC. Protein product: CASSLRLAGGLGNIQYF.

Only a few counts were recorded for this clone. The gene calls are TRBV18 and TRBJ1-1; no reliable D call. Germline lookup yields CDR1 KGHSH and CDR2 LQKENI. This CDR3 contains 16 residues. The V end was cut by 3 bases, the J end by 1 base, with 15 bases between. The CDR3 DNA reads as TGTGCCAGCTCACCCCGGGAGGGAATGGGGAACACTGAAGCTTTCTTT. This translates into CASSPREGMGNTEAFF.

V gene TRBV24-1 combines with J gene TRBJ1-3; D is uncertain. The CDR3 sequence is 15 residues long. Germline CDR1 is KGHDR and CDR2 is SFDVKD. The germline V and J ends were trimmed by 6 bases and 3 bases, with 14 bases remaining between them. In DNA form, the CDR3 reads TGTGCCACCAGTAGCGCCGAAACCTTTGGAAACACCATATATTTT. Its translation: CATSSAETFGNTIYF.

The chain has TRBV4-1 and TRBJ2-2; TRBD1 agrees at 9 bases. CDR1 MGHRA and CDR2 YSYEKL come from the germline V gene. The CDR3 has 16 amino acids. The V gene end was trimmed by 3 bases and the J gene end by 5 bases; junction bases not matched to a gene: 7. CDR3: CASSQAQGAETGELFF. CDR3 DNA: TGCGCCAGCAGCCAGGCACAGGGGGCGGAAACCGGGGAGCTGTTTTTT.

The chain recombines TRBV2 with TRBJ1-6; D remains ambiguous. The germline gives CDR1 SNHLY, CDR2 FYNNEI. Between the trimmed V and J ends, which lost 4 bases and 3 bases, there was a span of 10 bases. The CDR3 length is 15 residues. The CDR3 DNA is TGTGCCAGCAGTGGGAACACAATCTATAATTCACCCCTCCACTTT. Protein product: CASSGNTIYNSPLHF. Combining the CDR3 with reference TRBV2 and TRBJ1-6 gives the whole variable domain EPEVTQTPSHQVTQMGQEVILRCVPISNHLYFYWYRQILGQKVEFLVSFYNNEISEKSEIFDDQFSVERPDGSNFTLKIRSTKLEDSAMYFCASSGNTIYNSPLHFGNGTRLTVT.

The chain combines TRBV6-6 with TRBJ1-1; the match to TRBD1 covers 7 bases. There are 14 residues in the CDR3. Looked up from germline, CDR1 is MNHNY and CDR2 is SVGAGI (reference sequence). V lost 2 bases to trimming and J lost 3 bases; unmatched junction nucleotides: 3. CDR3 in amino acids: CASSYDRVYTEAFF. In DNA form, the CDR3 reads TGTGCCAGCAGTTACGACAGGGTCTACACTGAAGCTTTCTTT.

The J gene is TRBJ2-5, the V gene TRBV12-3 or TRBV12-4, with unresolved D. The CDR3 has 12 residues. V was shortened by 1 base and J by 5 bases, with 5 bases between the two germline ends. This chain's CDR3 is CASSLVRETQYF. The CDR3 DNA reads as TGTGCCAGCAGTTTAGTCAGGGAGACCCAGTACTTC.